The clone carrying this T cell receptor (beta chain) was detected many times. This record comes from a study of T cells in Graves' hyperthyroidism and ophthalmopathy. Aged 18 to 65, the patients had hyperthyroidism that was newly diagnosed and had lasted under 2 months. Trimming stripped 9 bases from V and 5 bases from J, with 12 bases between. Germline V CDR1 and CDR2: KGHDR, SFDVKD. The CDR3 totals 12 residues. Template material for amplifying TCR beta CDR3 regions consisted of RNA transcripts. The study used the HTBI primer set for a first-round RT-PCR of the TCR CDR3. Using its own MiXCR run on the multiplex PCR reads, TCRdb lists one record per CDR3 protein. This sample has approximately 400,000 distinct CDR3 sequences, with approximately 15% found just once.

This receptor was taken from a woman between 18 and 29 years old with Graves' hyperthyroidism. Sequenced input: blood. This chain links TRBV24-1 with TRBJ2-5; D tentatively fits TRBD1 or TRBD2 (5 bases each). The CDR3: CATSRGTETQYF. The CDR3 DNA sequence: TGTGCCACCTCAAGAGGGACCGAGACCCAGTACTTC.